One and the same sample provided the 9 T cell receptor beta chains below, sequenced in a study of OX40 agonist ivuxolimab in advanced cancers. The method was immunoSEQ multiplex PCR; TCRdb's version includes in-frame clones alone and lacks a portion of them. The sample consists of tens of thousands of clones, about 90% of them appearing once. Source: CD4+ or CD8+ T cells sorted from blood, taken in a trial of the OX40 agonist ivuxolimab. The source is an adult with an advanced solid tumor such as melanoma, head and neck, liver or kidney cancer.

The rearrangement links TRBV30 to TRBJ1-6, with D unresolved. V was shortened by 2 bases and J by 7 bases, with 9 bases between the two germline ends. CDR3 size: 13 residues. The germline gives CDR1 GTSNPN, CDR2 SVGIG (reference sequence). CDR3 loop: CAWSPAWNSPLHF. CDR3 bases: TGTGCCTGGAGTCCGGCCTGGAATTCACCCCTCCACTTT.

CDR3 sequence (DNA): TGTGCCAGCAGCTTAGACGGTGACAATGAGCAGTTCTTC. Its translation: CASSLDGDNEQFF. V is TRBV7-9 and J is TRBJ2-1; D gene uncertain. Deletions cut 1 base from V and 5 bases from J, with 6 bases between. There are 13 residues in the CDR3. The germline V gene encodes CDR1 SEHNR and CDR2 FQNEAQ (reference sequence).

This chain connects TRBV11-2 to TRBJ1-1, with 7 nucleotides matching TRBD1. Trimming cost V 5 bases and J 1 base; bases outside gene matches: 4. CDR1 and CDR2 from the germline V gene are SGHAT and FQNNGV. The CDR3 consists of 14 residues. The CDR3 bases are TGTGCCAGCAGCGTCCAGGGGGGGAACACTGAAGCTTTCTTT. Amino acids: CASSVQGGNTEAFF. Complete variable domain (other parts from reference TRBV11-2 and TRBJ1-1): EAGVAQSPRYKIIEKRQSVAFWCNPISGHATLYWYQQILGQGPKLLIQFQNNGVVDDSQLPKDRFSAERLKGVDSTLKIQPAKLEDSAVYLCASSVQGGNTEAFFGQGTRLTVV.

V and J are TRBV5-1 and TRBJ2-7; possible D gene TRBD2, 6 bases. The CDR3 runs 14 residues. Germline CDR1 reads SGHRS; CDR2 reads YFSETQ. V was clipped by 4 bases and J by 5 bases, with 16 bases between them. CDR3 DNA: TGCGCCAGCAGCGGATCGGGACTGCAGAACGAGCAGTACTTC. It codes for CASSGSGLQNEQYF.

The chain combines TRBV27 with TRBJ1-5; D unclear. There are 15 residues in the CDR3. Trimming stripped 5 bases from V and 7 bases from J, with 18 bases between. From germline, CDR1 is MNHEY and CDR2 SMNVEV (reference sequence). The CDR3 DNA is TGTGCCAGCAGTCCTCGGGAGTCTGCGGGCCAGCCCCAGCATTTT. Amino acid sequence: CASSPRESAGQPQHF.

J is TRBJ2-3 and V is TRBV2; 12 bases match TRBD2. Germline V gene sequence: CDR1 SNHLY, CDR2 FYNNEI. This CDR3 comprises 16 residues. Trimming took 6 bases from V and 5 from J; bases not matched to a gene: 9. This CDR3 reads CASRARLAGARDTQYF. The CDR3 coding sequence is TGTGCCAGCAGAGCCCGACTAGCGGGGGCTAGAGATACGCAGTATTTT.

The CDR3 DNA reads TGTGCCAGTAGTATTGGGGATGGCTACACCTTC. It yields the protein CASSIGDGYTF. The rearrangement joins TRBV19 to TRBJ1-2, with D unclear. V was cut by 3 bases and J by 6 bases, with 5 bases left in between. The length of the CDR3 is 11 residues. Germline V lookup: CDR1 LNHDA, CDR2 SQIVND (reference sequence).

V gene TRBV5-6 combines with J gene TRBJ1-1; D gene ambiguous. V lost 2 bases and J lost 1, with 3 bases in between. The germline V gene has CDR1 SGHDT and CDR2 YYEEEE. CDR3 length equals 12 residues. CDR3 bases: TGTGCCAGCAGCTTTGGGAACACTGAAGCTTTCTTT. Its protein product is CASSFGNTEAFF.

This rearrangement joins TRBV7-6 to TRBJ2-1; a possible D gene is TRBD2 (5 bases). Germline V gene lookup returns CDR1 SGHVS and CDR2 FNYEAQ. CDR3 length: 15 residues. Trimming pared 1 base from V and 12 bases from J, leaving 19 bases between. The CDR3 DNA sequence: TGTGCCAGCAGCTTAGAAGTTTTTGCGGGCAGTTCGCAGTTCTTC. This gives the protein CASSLEVFAGSSQFF.